This T cell receptor (beta chain) is drawn from a study of CD8+CD57+ T cells in acquired aplastic anemia. Profiling of TCR beta VDJ combinations and CDR3 sequences used genomic DNA as template. From the reads, TCRdb called clonotypes with MiXCR, one entry per CDR3 protein. The sample contains roughly 500,000 distinct CDR3 sequences, around 30% of which appear only once. Sequencing was done on patients that had shown CD8+CD57+ cell expansion by flow cytometry. Remarks on this clonotype: The junction departs from the called germline gene at one end, perhaps through a read error.

CDR1 ENHRY and CDR2 SYGVKD come from the germline V gene. The CDR3 is 14 residues long. This TCR was recovered from a human donor with aplastic anemia. The chain has TRBV10-3 and TRBJ2-7, with D tentatively TRBD1 (5 bases). The sequenced material came from sorted CD4+, CD8+, or CD8+CD57+ T cells (not recorded which) from PBMCs. The CDR3 nucleotides read TGTGCCAGCAGTTTAAGGGGAACCCGCCACGAGCAGTACTTC. Encoded protein: CASSLRGTRHEQYF.